Listed below are T cell receptor beta chains from one sample, sequenced in a study of T-cell reconstitution after alpha-beta-depleted transplantation in children. TCRdb fed the PCR reads into MiXCR, producing one record per CDR3 protein. The data show about 420,000 distinct CDR3 sequences, about 11% seen once. Here the sequenced sample was PBMCs from the stem cell graft donor, taken from the stem cell graft. Receptor source: a human donor who donated a stem cell graft to a child with acute myeloid leukemia. The CDR3 runs from the conserved cysteine through the conserved F or W. D genes are given only for firm matches. Clone size is given for some rows only: seen once, a few or many times, or a class if the clone is expanded.

d_call j_call clone_size v_call cdr3_nt cdr3_aa
NA TRBJ1-2 many TRBV9 TGTGCCAGCAGCGTAGCTCGGGCAAACTATGGCTACACCTTC CASSVARANYGYTF
TRBD1 TRBJ1-6 few TRBV20-1 TGCAGTGCTAGACCCGGGACAGGGGGCTCTAATTCACCCCTCCACTTT CSARPGTGGSNSPLHF
TRBD2 TRBJ2-3 NA TRBV6-1 TGTGCCAGCAGGCCCACTAGCGGCACAGATACGCAGTATTTT CASRPTSGTDTQYF
TRBD2 TRBJ2-7 NA TRBV12-3/TRBV12-4 TGTGCCAGCAGTCCCCGAGGACTAGCGGGCCACTCCTACGAGCAGTACTTC CASSPRGLAGHSYEQYF
TRBD1 TRBJ2-7 NA TRBV20-1 TGCAGTGCTAATCCCCCGGGACAGGGGGTCTACGAGCAGTACTTC CSANPPGQGVYEQYF
NA TRBJ1-1 NA TRBV18 TGTGCCAGCTCCCAGGTATGGGGGAACACTGAAGCTTTCTTT CASSQVWGNTEAFF
TRBD1 TRBJ2-1 NA TRBV5-4 TGTGCCAGCAACCAAGGGGGCCCCCTGGTTGGTGAGCAGTTCTTC CASNQGGPLVGEQFF
TRBD2 TRBJ2-1 many TRBV20-1 TGCAGTGCTCTTTCTCTAGCGGGAGCTTCCTACAATGAGCAGTTCTTC CSALSLAGASYNEQFF
NA TRBJ1-2 NA TRBV10-3 TGTGCCATCAGTGAGTCGGCTGGGGAAGGCTACACCTTC CAISESAGEGYTF
TRBD2 TRBJ2-7 many TRBV6-5 TGTGCCAGCAGTTACTCGCCCGGGGGGAGCTCCTACGAGCAGTACTTC CASSYSPGGSSYEQYF
NA TRBJ1-6 NA TRBV7-9 TGTGCCAGCAGCTTAGCAGGGTTGGGTTCACCCCTCCACTTT CASSLAGLGSPLHF
TRBD2 TRBJ2-1 NA TRBV11-2 TGTGCCAGCAGCCCTGGGACTAGCGTCGCCAATGAGCAGTTCTTC CASSPGTSVANEQFF
TRBD1 TRBJ2-1 NA TRBV29-1 TGCAGCGTCCAAAGACAGGGCTGGGACAATGAGCAGTTCTTC CSVQRQGWDNEQFF
NA TRBJ2-1 few TRBV6-2/TRBV6-3 TGTGCCAGCAACTACCGGGGCGCCCAGGTTCGCTCCTACAATGAGCAGTTCTTC CASNYRGAQVRSYNEQFF